This T cell receptor (beta chain) was observed in a study of blood T cell repertoires in COVID-19. Turning to the study itself: COVID-19 samples collected from the United States, Italy and Spain covered acute and convalescent phases. PBMCs, B-cell-depleted T cells, or T cells provided the cDNA or gDNA that made up the material.

Source study methods: Reference gene primer amplification in the assay estimated nucleated cell counts. Clones were sequenced by immunoSEQ multiplex PCR, and TCRdb holds only the in-frame ones, with some missing. V, J and clone size were drawn from that table, and D and trimming were deduced from the DNA. The sample contains 85,000 to 130,000 clones, 70% to 85% of which appear only once. The length of the CDR3 is 16 residues. Germline CDR1 and CDR2: MDHEN and SYDVKM. Trimming removed 3 bases from V and 1 base from J; junction bases left unmatched: 6. This TCR was sampled from an older woman with acute or convalescent COVID-19. This sequence joins TRBV28 and TRBJ1-1, with TRBD1 identical over 9 bases. Sequencing used peripheral blood. The DNA for the CDR3 is TGTGCCAGCAGTTTTATTGGGGACAGGGCGAACACTGAAGCTTTCTTT. Translating it yields CASSFIGDRANTEAFF.